These 10 T cell receptor beta chains came from one sample sequenced in a study of T-cell memory formation after mild COVID-19 (dated by TCRdb to about 2021). The library was obtained by 5' RACE. The sequencer was an Illumina NovaSeq 6000. The public sequencing data were trimmed at Q25 with fastp and processed into clonotypes with MiXCR by TCRdb, which kept only in-frame beta chains. All rows with the same CDR3 protein become a single entry with the most common DNA and genes. This sample is represented by 200,000 to 300,000 distinct CDR3 sequences; 16% of them were singletons. Jointly, the top ten make up roughly a fifth of the sample. Source material: PBMCs or a T cell subset sorted from them (not recorded which). Every receptor here comes from a man aged 18 to 29 who had mild COVID-19 (a few samples of this study predate the infection). The sample titles of this study are shuffled in the database, so cell type and time point are left out; the donor was told from shared clones.

This rearrangement joins TRBV27 to TRBJ2-1; 12 nucleotides agree with TRBD2. The trim removed 6 bases at V and 9 bases at J, leaving 9 bases unmatched. The CDR3 extends over 15 amino acids. CDR1 is MNHEY and CDR2 is SMNVEV in the germline V gene (reference sequence). The CDR3 region is CASRVLAGGRGEQFF. CDR3 nucleotide sequence: TGTGCCAGCAGGGTTCTAGCGGGGGGGCGTGGTGAGCAGTTCTTC.

This clonotype showed up just a few times. The chain employs TRBV20-1 and TRBJ2-7, with D unclear. This CDR3 spans 12 amino acids. The V gene's germline CDR1 is DFQATT and CDR2 SNEGSKA (reference sequence). The CDR3 here is CSAAGEHYEQYV. CDR3 coding DNA: TGCAGCGCAGCAGGAGAGCACTACGAGCAGTACGTC.

In this sample, this clonotype turned up a few times. Here the CDR3 DNA reads TGTGCCAGCAGTCCGACAGGGGAGGGAAAAAAACTGTTTTTT. Amino acids: CASSPTGEGKKLFF. The chain has TRBV4-2 and TRBJ1-4; 8 positions agree with TRBD1. Trimming removed 6 bases from V and 9 bases from J; junction bases left unmatched: 9. Germline V gene data show CDR1 as LGHNA and CDR2 as YNFKEQ. This CDR3 spans 14 amino acids.

V usage is TRBV18 and J usage is TRBJ2-5; 10 bases agree with TRBD1. The CDR3 extends over 19 amino acids. Germline-derived CDR1 and CDR2 are KGHSH and LQKENI. Germline trimming cut 5 bases from V and 1 base from J; bases unmatched to any gene: 16. CDR3: CASSSGQGERVFFQETQYF. The CDR3 DNA sequence: TGTGCCAGCTCATCCGGACAGGGGGAAAGAGTTTTCTTCCAAGAGACCCAGTACTTC.

This clonotype appeared a few times. The genes are TRBV7-8 and TRBJ2-2; no definite D call. The CDR3 runs 12 residues. V was pared by 5 bases and J by 5 bases, with 6 bases between. The V gene's germline CDR1 is SGHVS and CDR2 FQNEAQ. The DNA of the CDR3 is TGTGCCAGCAGCCACAAAACCGGGGAGCTGTTTTTT. Protein product: CASSHKTGELFF.

The chain carries TRBV5-1 and TRBJ1-1; D uncertain. Germline V gene lookup returns CDR1 SGHRS and CDR2 YFSETQ. Trimming removed 2 bases from V and 6 bases from J, with 8 bases in between. CDR3 size: 12 residues. The CDR3 nucleotides read TGCGCCAGCAGCTTTCCGGCCTCTGAAGCTTTCTTT. Its protein product is CASSFPASEAFF. The entire variable domain, with the rest obtained from reference TRBV5-1 and TRBJ1-1, is as follows: KAGVTQTPRYLIKTRGQQVTLSCSPISGHRSVSWYQQTPGQGLQFLFEYFSETQRNKGNFPGRFSGRQFSNSRSEMNVSTLELGDSALYLCASSFPASEAFFGQGTRLTVV.

A few counts support this clonotype. The chain recombines TRBV12-3 or TRBV12-4 with TRBJ1-1, with a possible D match to TRBD1 (6 bases). The V end was cut by 7 bases, the J end by 1 base, with 13 bases between. This CDR3 region has 14 residues. In DNA form, the CDR3 reads TGTGCCAGCACCCATACAGGGAGGAACACTGAAGCTTTCTTT. Its protein product is CASTHTGRNTEAFF.

Only a few counts were recorded for this clonotype. The chain is built from TRBV6-2 or TRBV6-3 and TRBJ1-4; 8 bases fit TRBD1. V lost 6 bases and J lost 8; bases outside the gene matches: 8. The CDR3 is made up of 14 amino acids. Germline V gene sequence: CDR1 MNHEY, CDR2 SVGEGT. The CDR3 loop reads CASRHWTGTEKLFF. The CDR3 nucleotides are TGTGCCAGCAGACACTGGACAGGGACCGAAAAACTGTTTTTT.

This clonotype has just a few counts. V gene TRBV12-3 or TRBV12-4 combines with J gene TRBJ1-2, with D tentatively TRBD1 (5 bases). This CDR3 region has 14 residues. With 6 bases removed from V and 8 bases from J, the gap between germline ends came to 19 bases. The CDR3 protein is CASRGLGVGLGYTF. DNA of the CDR3: TGTGCCAGCAGAGGACTGGGGGTCGGTCTCGGCTACACCTTC.

This chain joins TRBV10-3 and TRBJ2-1; 8 positions agree with TRBD1. CDR1 and CDR2 from the germline V gene are ENHRY and SYGVKD. J gave up 1 base and V 7 bases, and 9 bases lay outside the gene matches. The CDR3 has 16 amino acids. DNA for the CDR3: TGTGCCATCACCGCCGACAGGGGACCTTCCTACAATGAGCAGTTCTTC. Amino acids: CAITADRGPSYNEQFF.